Each of the 10 T cell receptor beta chains below was sequenced from the same sample in a study of T cells in Graves' hyperthyroidism and ophthalmopathy. Researchers amplified the TCR beta CDR3 regions from RNA transcripts. A first-round RT-PCR of the TCR CDR3 used the HTBI primer set. One entry per CDR3 protein, called by TCRdb with MiXCR from the multiplex PCR reads. The data contain around 400,000 distinct CDR3 sequences, more than 15% of them seen just once; the ten biggest clones take up about 27%. Sequencing input: blood. These receptors all come from a woman between 18 and 29 years old with Graves' hyperthyroidism that later progressed to Graves' ophthalmopathy.

Concerning this clonotype: The CDR3 ends on some other residue instead of the conserved phenylalanine or tryptophan, so this is likely a read error. This sequence joins TRBV9 and TRBJ2-7; possibly TRBD1 or TRBD2 for D (5 bases each). Between the trimmed V and J ends, which lost 0 bases and 4 bases, there was a span of 8 bases. The CDR3 contains 13 residues. CDR1 and CDR2 (germline): SGDLS, YYNGEE. The CDR3 here is CASSVGDGYEQYL. CDR3 DNA sequence: TGTGCCAGCAGCGTAGGGGACGGGTACGAGCAGTACCTC.

This clonotype was detected many times. V and J are TRBV28 and TRBJ2-1, with 9 bases lining up with TRBD2. This CDR3 comprises 14 residues. J was trimmed by 4 bases and V by 8 bases; bases with no gene match: 6. The germline V gene encodes CDR1 MDHEN and CDR2 SYDVKM. The CDR3 is CASGKGLAYNEQFF. DNA for the CDR3: TGTGCCAGCGGTAAGGGACTAGCTTACAATGAGCAGTTCTTC.

The chain joins TRBV7-9 to TRBJ1-3; 8 nucleotides align to TRBD1. Per germline, CDR1 SEHNR and CDR2 FQNEAQ (reference sequence). CDR3 length: 14 amino acids. Germline trimming cut 5 bases from V and 4 bases from J; bases unmatched to any gene: 4. The CDR3 loop is CASSPQGGGNTIYF. The CDR3 DNA is TGTGCCAGCAGCCCACAGGGGGGAGGAAACACCATATATTTT.

The J gene is TRBJ2-1, the V gene TRBV24-1; D perhaps matches TRBD1 (5 bases). With 5 bases removed from V and 0 bases from J, the gap between germline ends came to 10 bases. Per germline, CDR1 KGHDR and CDR2 SFDVKD. The CDR3 contains 15 residues. The CDR3 DNA is TGTGCCACCAGTGGCAGACAGAGCTCCTACAATGAGCAGTTCTTC. Protein product: CATSGRQSSYNEQFF.

There are many counts of this clonotype. The rearrangement links TRBV12-3 or TRBV12-4 to TRBJ2-3, with 11 bases fitting TRBD1. The CDR3 is 14 residues long. Trimming took 6 bases from V and 6 from J; bases not matched to a gene: 5. CDR3 amino acids: CASSQRTGGDTQYF. The CDR3 DNA sequence: TGTGCCAGCAGCCAAAGGACAGGGGGCGATACGCAGTATTTT.

Note on this clonotype: Given a much more abundant clone one base away, this may be a read error. This chain uses TRBV13 with TRBJ2-1, with no clear D. Germline CDR1 PRHDT, CDR2 FYEKMQ (reference sequence). The CDR3 contains 14 residues. This CDR3 reads CVSSPLKGYNEQFF. In nucleotides, the CDR3 is TGTGTCAGCAGCCCTCTAAAAGGTTACAATGAGCAGTTCTTC.

This clonotype was seen more than once but under ten times. The chain recombines TRBV2 with TRBJ1-5; D gene ambiguous. CDR3 length: 16 residues. Between the trimmed V and J ends, which lost 3 bases and 5 bases, there was a span of 17 bases. Germline V gene data show CDR1 as SNHLY and CDR2 as FYNNEI. The CDR3 is CASSDMGGKNYQPQHF. The CDR3 DNA reads as TGTGCCAGCAGTGATATGGGTGGGAAAAACTATCAGCCCCAGCATTTT.

This clonotype was counted many times. This CDR3 is CAWSKAGNTEAFF. For the CDR3, the DNA is TGTGCCTGGAGTAAGGCCGGGAACACTGAAGCTTTCTTT. The chain uses TRBV30 and TRBJ1-1; D gene unclear. V lost 2 bases and J lost 1, with 8 bases in between. CDR1 and CDR2 (germline): GTSNPN, SVGIG (reference sequence). The CDR3 has 13 amino acids. Full variable domain (outside the CDR3, taken from reference TRBV30 and TRBJ1-1): SQTIHQWPATLVQPVGSPLSLECTVEGTSNPNLYWYRQAAGRGLQLLFYSVGIGQISSEVPQNLSASRPQDRQFILSSKKLLLSDSGFYLCAWSKAGNTEAFFGQGTRLTVV.

This clonotype was recorded at least ten times. V usage is TRBV28 and J usage is TRBJ2-3; D unclear. The germline gives CDR1 MDHEN, CDR2 SYDVKM. The CDR3 contains 18 residues. The V end was cut by 7 bases, the J end by 8 bases, with 31 bases between. The CDR3, as DNA: TGTGCCAGCACCCCTTCTTCGGGCCTCATCGCCCGCAATGTTACGCAGTATTTT. It translates to CASTPSSGLIARNVTQYF.

This rearrangement joins TRBV7-9 to TRBJ2-5, with D perhaps matching TRBD2 (5 bases). V lost 5 bases and J 5 bases, leaving 15 bases between the germline ends. CDR3 length: 14 residues. The V gene's germline CDR1 is SEHNR and CDR2 FQNEAQ (reference sequence). The CDR3 loop reads CASSQLGVRETQYF. The CDR3 region has the DNA TGTGCCAGCAGCCAACTCGGGGTCCGGGAGACCCAGTACTTC.